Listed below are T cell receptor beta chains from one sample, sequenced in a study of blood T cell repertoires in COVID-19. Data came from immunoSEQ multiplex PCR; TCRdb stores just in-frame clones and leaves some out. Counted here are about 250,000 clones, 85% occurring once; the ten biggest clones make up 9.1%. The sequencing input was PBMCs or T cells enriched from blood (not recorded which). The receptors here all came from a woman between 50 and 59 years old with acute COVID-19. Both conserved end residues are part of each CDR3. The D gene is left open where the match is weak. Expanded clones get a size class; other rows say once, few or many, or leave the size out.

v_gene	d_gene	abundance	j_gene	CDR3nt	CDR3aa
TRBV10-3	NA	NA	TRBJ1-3	TGTGCCATCAGGGTTCAGGACTCTGGAAACACCATATATTTT	CAIRVQDSGNTIYF
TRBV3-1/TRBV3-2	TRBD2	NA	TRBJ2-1	TGTGCCAGCAGGCCTCGTAGCGGGGGCCTTATTAATGAGCAGTTCTTC	CASRPRSGGLINEQFF
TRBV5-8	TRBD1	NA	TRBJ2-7	TGTGCCAGCAGCTCCCAAGGGACAGTACGGTACGAGCAGTACTTC	CASSSQGTVRYEQYF
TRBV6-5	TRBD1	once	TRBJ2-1	TGTGCCAGCAGGGCGACAGGGATGGCCTACAATGAGCAGTTCTTC	CASRATGMAYNEQFF
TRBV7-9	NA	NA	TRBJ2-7	TGTGCCAGCAGCTCCGCGGGTTCTAACTACGAGCAGTACTTC	CASSSAGSNYEQYF
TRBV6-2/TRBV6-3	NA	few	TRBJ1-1	TGTGCCAGCAGTTACGCGAATACAGCGAACACTGAAGCTTTCTTT	CASSYANTANTEAFF
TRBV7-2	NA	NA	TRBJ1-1	TGTGCCAGCAGCGCGTGGGCCGAGGAAGCTTTCTTT	CASSAWAEEAFF
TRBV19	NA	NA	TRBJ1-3	TGTGCCAGTAGTTTGACACCCGGCTCTGGAAACACCATATATTTT	CASSLTPGSGNTIYF
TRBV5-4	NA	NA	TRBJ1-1	TGTGCCAGCAGCTTGGGAGGGCGGGGCACTGAAGCTTTCTTT	CASSLGGRGTEAFF
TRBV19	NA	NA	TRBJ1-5	TGTGCCAGTAGCATGACAGGCTCCAATCAGCCCCAGCATTTT	CASSMTGSNQPQHF
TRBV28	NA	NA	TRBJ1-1	TGTGCCAGCAGTTCGGGGGGATCGGGGACTGAAGCTTTCTTT	CASSSGGSGTEAFF
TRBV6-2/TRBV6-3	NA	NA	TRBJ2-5	TGTGCCAGCAGCCCCAGTTGGACCCAGTACTTC	CASSPSWTQYF
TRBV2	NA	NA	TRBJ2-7	TGTGCCAGCAGTGAAGGACAGCCATCAAGCGAGCAGTACTTC	CASSEGQPSSEQYF
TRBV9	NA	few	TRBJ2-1	TGTGCCAGCAGCCCTCTTGGGCGCTCCTACAATGAGCAGTTCTTC	CASSPLGRSYNEQFF
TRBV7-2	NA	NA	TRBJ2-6	TGTGCCAGCAGCTTCCGACAGGCTGGGGCCAACGTCCTGACTTTC	CASSFRQAGANVLTF
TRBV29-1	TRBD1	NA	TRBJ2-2	TGCAGCGTTGGGGACAGGAGTTCGAACACCGGGGAGCTGTTTTTT	CSVGDRSSNTGELFF
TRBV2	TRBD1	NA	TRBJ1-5	TGTGCCAGCAGAAAGGGACAGCACAATCAGCCCCAGCATTTT	CASRKGQHNQPQHF
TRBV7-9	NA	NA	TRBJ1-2	TGTGCCAGCAGGTCAGGGCAGGCGTATGGCTACACCTTC	CASRSGQAYGYTF
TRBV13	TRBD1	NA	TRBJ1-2	TGTGCCAGCAGACCCCGGGACAGGCTCTATGGCTACACCTTC	CASRPRDRLYGYTF
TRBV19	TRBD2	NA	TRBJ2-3	TGTGCCAGTAGTATAAGGACTAGCGGGGGCACAGATACGCAGTATTTT	CASSIRTSGGTDTQYF
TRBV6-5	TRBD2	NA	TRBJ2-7	TGTGCCAGCAGTTACTCGAAGGGACTAGCATCCGAGCAGTACTTC	CASSYSKGLASEQYF
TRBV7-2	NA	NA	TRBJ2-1	TGTGCCAGCAGCTTAGCTGACGGGGTAGGTAATGAGCAGTTCTTC	CASSLADGVGNEQFF
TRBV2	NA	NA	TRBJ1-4	TGTGCCAGCAGTGAAGGCCAAGGGGGAGCAACTAATGAAAAACTGTTTTTT	CASSEGQGGATNEKLFF
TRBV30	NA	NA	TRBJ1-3	TGTGCCTGGATATGGAGCTCTGGAAACACCATATATTTT	CAWIWSSGNTIYF
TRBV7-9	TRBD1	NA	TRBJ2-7	TGTGCCAGCAGCCCGCCGGGACAGGGAGCCTACGAGCAGTACTTC	CASSPPGQGAYEQYF
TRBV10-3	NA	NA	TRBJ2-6	TGTGCCATCAGTGACGGGTCTGGGGCCAACGTCCTGACTTTC	CAISDGSGANVLTF
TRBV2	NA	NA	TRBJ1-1	TGTGCCAGCACCGCCTTTCGACAGACACTTATGAACACTGAAGCTTTCTTT	CASTAFRQTLMNTEAFF
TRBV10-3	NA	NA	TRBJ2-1	TGTGCCATCAGGGGGCGGGAAGGGATAGACAATGAGCAGTTCTTC	CAIRGREGIDNEQFF
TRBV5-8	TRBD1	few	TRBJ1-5	TGTGCCAGCAGCCTACAACCTCAGGGGGCGCTTAATCAGCCCCAGCATTTT	CASSLQPQGALNQPQHF
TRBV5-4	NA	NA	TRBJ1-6	TGTGCCAGCAGCTTGGGGGAGGTCAATTCACCCCTCCACTTT	CASSLGEVNSPLHF
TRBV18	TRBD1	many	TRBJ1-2	TGTGCCAGCTCACCCGGTATCGGGACAGGGGATGGCTACACCTTC	CASSPGIGTGDGYTF
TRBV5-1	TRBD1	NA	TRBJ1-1	TGCGCCAGCAGCCCAAATTACAGGGGAATTGACACTGAAGCTTTCTTT	CASSPNYRGIDTEAFF
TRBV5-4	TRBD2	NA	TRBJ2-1	TGTGCCAGCAGCTCGGGACTAGCGGGGGGGAAGACCTCCTACAATGAGCAGTTCTTC	CASSSGLAGGKTSYNEQFF
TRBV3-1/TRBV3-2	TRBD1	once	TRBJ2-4	TGTGCCAGCAGCCCGGGACAGGGAGGCATTCAGTACTTC	CASSPGQGGIQYF
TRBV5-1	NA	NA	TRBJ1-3	TGCGCCAGCTCCGGTGGGGGGAGAGGAAACACCATATATTTT	CASSGGGRGNTIYF
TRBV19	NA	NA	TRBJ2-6	TGTGCCAGTAGTGTCGACGGGTCTGGGGCCAACGTCCTGACTTTC	CASSVDGSGANVLTF
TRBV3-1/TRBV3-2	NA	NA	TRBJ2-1	TGTGCCAGCAGCCAAGGAACAGGAACTGAGCAGTTCTTC	CASSQGTGTEQFF
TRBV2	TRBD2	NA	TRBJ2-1	TGTGCCAGCAGTGATCGATCCCGGGGGGGTCAATACAATGAGCAGTTCTTC	CASSDRSRGGQYNEQFF
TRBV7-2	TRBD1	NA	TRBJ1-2	TGTGCCAGCAGCCCCTTCCGGGACAGGGCTTATGGCTACACCTTC	CASSPFRDRAYGYTF
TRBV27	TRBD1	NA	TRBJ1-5	TGTGCCAGCAGTTCCTCTCGAATACCGGGACAGGGGGGGCGGTTTTATAGCAATCAGCCCCAGCATTTT	CASSSSRIPGQGGRFYSNQPQHF
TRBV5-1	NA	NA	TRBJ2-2	TGCGCCAGCAGCTTGGCCTTAGAGGGGGAGCTGTTTTTT	CASSLALEGELFF
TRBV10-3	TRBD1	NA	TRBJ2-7	TGTGCCATCAGTGAGGAACAGGGGGCGAGCGAGCAGTACTTC	CAISEEQGASEQYF
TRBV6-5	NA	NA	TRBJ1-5	TGTGCCAGCAGTTACTCAGGGGGAAATAGCAATCAGCCCCAGCATTTT	CASSYSGGNSNQPQHF
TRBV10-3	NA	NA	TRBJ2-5	TGTGCCATCAGTGGAACTGAGGGAGAGACCCAGTACTTC	CAISGTEGETQYF
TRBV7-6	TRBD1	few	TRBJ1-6	TGTGCCAGCAGCTGGACAGGGTCTAATTCACCCCTCCACTTT	CASSWTGSNSPLHF